The present TCR beta chain was sequenced within a study of healthy donors' naive CD4 and CD8 T cells. Points on this clonotype: Its specificity is not known. A junction end diverges from the germline sequence, so it may reflect a read error.

Each TCR library used around 500 ng of total RNA and a linear amplification protocol. TCRdb analysed the reads with MiXCR anew, one entry per CDR3 protein. The sample comprises approximately 200,000 distinct CDR3 sequences, nearly 75% of which are singletons, and 2% to 2.5% rests with the top ten. Germline values: CDR1 MNHEY, CDR2 SMNVEV (reference sequence). This CDR3 comprises 15 residues. The study, taken as a whole, reports: Reportedly, most V and J gene segments showed naive CD4+ versus CD8+ bias. Alpha and beta chains were sequenced in bulk without pairing. CDR3 charge plus V and J genes appeared to account for about an eighth of CD4/CD8 variance.

This receptor was obtained from a pool of human donors in good health; the sample pools cells from several healthy donors. Sequencing input: naive CD4+ and CD8+ T cells sorted from blood, pooled from several donors. The genes are TRBV27 and TRBJ2-2; D may be TRBD2 (6 bases). The CDR3 DNA reads TGTGCCAGCAGTTTGGAGGGGACGAACGCCGGGGAGCTGTTTTTT. It codes for CASSLEGTNAGELFF.